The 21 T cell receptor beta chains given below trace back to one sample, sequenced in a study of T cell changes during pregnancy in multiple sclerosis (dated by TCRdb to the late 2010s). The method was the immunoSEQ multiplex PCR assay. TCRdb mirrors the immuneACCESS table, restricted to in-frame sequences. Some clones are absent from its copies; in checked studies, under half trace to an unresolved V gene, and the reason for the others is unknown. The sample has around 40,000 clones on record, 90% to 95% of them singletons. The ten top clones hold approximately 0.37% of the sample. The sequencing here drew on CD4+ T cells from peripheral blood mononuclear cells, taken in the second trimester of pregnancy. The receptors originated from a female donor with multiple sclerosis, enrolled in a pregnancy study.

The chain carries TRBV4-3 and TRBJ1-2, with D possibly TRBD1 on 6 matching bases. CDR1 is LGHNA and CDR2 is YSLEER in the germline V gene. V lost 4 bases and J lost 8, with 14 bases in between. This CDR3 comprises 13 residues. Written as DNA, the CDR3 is TGCGCCAGCAGCCGACAACAGGGAGACGGCTACACCTTC. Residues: CASSRQQGDGYTF.

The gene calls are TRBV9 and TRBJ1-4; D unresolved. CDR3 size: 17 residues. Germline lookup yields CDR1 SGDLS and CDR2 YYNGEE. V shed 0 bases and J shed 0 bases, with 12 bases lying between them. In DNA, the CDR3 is TGTGCCAGCAGCGTAGGGGCACGAGCCCCAACTAATGAAAAACTGTTTTTT. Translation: CASSVGARAPTNEKLFF. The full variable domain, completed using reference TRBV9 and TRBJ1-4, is DSGVTQTPKHLITATGQRVTLRCSPRSGDLSVYWYQQSLDQGLQFLIQYYNGEERAKGNILERFSAQQFPDLHSELNLSSLELGDSALYFCASSVGARAPTNEKLFFGSGTQLSVL.

The CDR3 region is CASRSGSYEQYF. For the CDR3, the DNA is TGCGCCAGCAGGTCGGGGTCCTACGAGCAGTACTTC. This chain joins TRBV5-1 and TRBJ2-7; D perhaps matches TRBD2 (5 bases). From germline, CDR1 is SGHRS and CDR2 YFSETQ. V shed 5 bases and J shed 1 base, with 7 bases lying between them. This CDR3 spans 12 amino acids.

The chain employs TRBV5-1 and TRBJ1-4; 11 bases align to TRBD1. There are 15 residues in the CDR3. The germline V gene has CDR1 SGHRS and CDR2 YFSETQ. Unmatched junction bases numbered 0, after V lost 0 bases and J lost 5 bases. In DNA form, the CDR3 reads TGCGCCAGCAGCTTGGGGACAGGGGGCAATGAAAAACTGTTTTTT. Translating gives CASSLGTGGNEKLFF.

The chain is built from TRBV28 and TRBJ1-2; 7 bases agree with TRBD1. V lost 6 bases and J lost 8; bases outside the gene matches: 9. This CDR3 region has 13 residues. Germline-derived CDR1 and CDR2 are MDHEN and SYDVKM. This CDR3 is CASSGGQPRGYTF. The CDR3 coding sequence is TGTGCCAGCAGCGGGGGACAGCCGAGGGGCTACACCTTC.

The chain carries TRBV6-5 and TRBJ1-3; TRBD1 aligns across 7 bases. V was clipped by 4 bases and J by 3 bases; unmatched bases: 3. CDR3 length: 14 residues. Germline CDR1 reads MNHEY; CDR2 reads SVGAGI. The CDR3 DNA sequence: TGTGCCAGCAGTTCTCAGGGGGTTGGAAACACCATATATTTT. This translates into CASSSQGVGNTIYF.

In nucleotides, the CDR3 is TGCGCCAGCAGCCGGGAGCGGGGAAATCAGCCCCAGCATTTT. Its translation: CASSRERGNQPQHF. The chain employs TRBV4-3 and TRBJ1-5; D gene ambiguous. The CDR3 has 14 amino acids. The germline V gene encodes CDR1 LGHNA and CDR2 YSLEER. Trimming removed 4 bases at V and 4 bases at J, with 11 bases between.

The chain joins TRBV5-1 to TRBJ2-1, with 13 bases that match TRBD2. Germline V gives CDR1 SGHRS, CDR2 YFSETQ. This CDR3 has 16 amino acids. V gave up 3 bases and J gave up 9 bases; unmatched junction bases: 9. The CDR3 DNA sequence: TGCGCCAGCAGCTCGGGACTAGCGGGGTTTTATGCTGAGCAGTTCTTC. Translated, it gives CASSSGLAGFYAEQFF.

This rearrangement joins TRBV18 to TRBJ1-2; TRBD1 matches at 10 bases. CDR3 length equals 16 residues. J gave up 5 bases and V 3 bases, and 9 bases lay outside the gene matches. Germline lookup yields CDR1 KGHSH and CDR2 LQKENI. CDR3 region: CASSPPLPGQGYGYTF. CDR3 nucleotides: TGTGCCAGCTCACCCCCTCTACCGGGACAGGGGTATGGCTACACCTTC.

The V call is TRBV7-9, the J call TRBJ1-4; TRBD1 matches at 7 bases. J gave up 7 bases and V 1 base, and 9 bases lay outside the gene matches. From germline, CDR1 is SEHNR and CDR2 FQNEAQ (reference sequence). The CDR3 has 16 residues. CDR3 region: CASSLGGGGASEKLFF. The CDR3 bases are TGTGCCAGCAGCTTAGGAGGAGGGGGCGCTTCTGAAAAACTGTTTTTT.

The CDR3: CASSKQTGGNQPQHF. The DNA for the CDR3 is TGTGCCAGCAGTAAACAAACAGGGGGGAACCAGCCCCAGCATTTT. J is TRBJ1-5 and V is TRBV2; 8 nucleotides align to TRBD1. The CDR3 is 15 amino acids. Trimming removed 5 bases from V and 7 bases from J; junction bases left unmatched: 10. Germline V CDR1 and CDR2: SNHLY, FYNNEI.

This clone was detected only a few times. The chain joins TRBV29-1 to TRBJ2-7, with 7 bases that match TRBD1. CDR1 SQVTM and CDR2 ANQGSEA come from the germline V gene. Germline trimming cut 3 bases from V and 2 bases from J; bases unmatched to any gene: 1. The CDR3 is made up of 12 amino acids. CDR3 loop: CSVEGTAYEQYF. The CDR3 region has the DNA TGCAGCGTTGAGGGGACAGCCTACGAGCAGTACTTC.

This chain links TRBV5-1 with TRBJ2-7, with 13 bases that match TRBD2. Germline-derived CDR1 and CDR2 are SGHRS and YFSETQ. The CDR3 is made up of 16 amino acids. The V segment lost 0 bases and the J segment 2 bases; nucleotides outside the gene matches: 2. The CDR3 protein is CASSLGTSGSAYEQYF. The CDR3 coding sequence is TGCGCCAGCAGCTTGGGGACTAGCGGGAGTGCCTACGAGCAGTACTTC.

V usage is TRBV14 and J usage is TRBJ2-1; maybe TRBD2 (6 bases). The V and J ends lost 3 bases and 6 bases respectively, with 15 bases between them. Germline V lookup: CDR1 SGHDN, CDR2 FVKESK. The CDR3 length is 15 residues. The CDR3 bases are TGTGCCAGCAGCCAGTACCGGGACTTGCGCAATGAGCAGTTCTTC. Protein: CASSQYRDLRNEQFF.

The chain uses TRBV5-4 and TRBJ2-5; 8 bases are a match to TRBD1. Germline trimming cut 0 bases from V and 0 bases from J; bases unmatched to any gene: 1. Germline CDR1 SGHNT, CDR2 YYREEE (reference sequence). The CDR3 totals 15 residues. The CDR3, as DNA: TGTGCCAGCAGCTTGGACAGGGGGTACCAAGAGACCCAGTACTTC. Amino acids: CASSLDRGYQETQYF.

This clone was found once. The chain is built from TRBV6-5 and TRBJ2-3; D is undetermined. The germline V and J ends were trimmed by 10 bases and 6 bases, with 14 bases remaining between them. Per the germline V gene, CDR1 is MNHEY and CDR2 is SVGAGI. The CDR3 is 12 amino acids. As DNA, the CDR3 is TGTGCCACCTCAAGTAGTTCGGATACGCAGTATTTT. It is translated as CATSSSSDTQYF.

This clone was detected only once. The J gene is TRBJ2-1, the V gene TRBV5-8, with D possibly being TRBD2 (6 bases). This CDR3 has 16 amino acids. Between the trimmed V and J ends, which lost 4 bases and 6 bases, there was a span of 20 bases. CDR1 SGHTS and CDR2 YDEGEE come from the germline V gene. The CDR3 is CASSRLGGFEGNEQFF. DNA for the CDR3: TGTGCCAGCAGCCGGCTGGGGGGTTTTGAAGGCAATGAGCAGTTCTTC.

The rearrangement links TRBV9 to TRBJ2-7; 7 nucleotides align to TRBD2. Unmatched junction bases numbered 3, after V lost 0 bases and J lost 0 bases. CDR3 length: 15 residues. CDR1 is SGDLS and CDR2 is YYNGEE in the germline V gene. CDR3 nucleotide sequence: TGTGCCAGCAGCGTAGCCGGCGGGAGCTCCTACGAGCAGTACTTC. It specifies CASSVAGGSSYEQYF.

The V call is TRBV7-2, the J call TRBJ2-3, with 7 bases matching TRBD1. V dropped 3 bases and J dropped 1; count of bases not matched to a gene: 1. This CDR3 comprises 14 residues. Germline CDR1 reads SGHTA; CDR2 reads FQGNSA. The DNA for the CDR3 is TGTGCCAGCAGCTTCGGACAGGGCACAGATACGCAGTATTTT. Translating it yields CASSFGQGTDTQYF.

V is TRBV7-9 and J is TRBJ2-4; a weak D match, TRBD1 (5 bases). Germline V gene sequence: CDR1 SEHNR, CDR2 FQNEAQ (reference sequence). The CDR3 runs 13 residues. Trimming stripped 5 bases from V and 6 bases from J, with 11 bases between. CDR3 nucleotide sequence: TGTGCCAGCAGCGAAACAGGAGTAAACATTCAGTACTTC. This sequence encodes CASSETGVNIQYF.

The CDR3 nucleotides are TGTGCCACCAGCAGAGATAGGGGGTATGGGGATAGGGGGACAAAAGCTTTCTTT. It codes for CATSRDRGYGDRGTKAFF. This rearrangement joins TRBV15 to TRBJ1-1, with TRBD1 as a possible D gene (6 bases). The V gene's germline CDR1 is LNHNV and CDR2 YYDKDF (reference sequence). With 0 bases removed from V and 9 bases from J, the gap between germline ends came to 26 bases. The length of the CDR3 is 18 residues.